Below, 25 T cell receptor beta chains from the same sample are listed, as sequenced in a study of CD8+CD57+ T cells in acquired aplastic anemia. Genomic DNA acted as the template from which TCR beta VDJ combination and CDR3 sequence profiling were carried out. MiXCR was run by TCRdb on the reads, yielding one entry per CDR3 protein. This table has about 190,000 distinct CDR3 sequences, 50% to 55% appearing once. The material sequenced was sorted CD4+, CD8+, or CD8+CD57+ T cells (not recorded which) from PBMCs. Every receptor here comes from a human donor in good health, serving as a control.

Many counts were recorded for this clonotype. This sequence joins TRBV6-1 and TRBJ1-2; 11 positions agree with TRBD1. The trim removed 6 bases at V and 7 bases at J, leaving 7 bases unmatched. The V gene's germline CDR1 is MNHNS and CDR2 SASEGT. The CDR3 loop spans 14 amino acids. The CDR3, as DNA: TGTGCCAGCAGATCCGGGACAGGGGGTGGTGGCTACACCTTC. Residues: CASRSGTGGGGYTF.

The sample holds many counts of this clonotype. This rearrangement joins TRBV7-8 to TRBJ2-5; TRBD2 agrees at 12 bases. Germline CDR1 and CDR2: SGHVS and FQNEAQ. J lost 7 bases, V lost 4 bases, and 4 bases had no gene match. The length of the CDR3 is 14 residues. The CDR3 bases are TGTGCCAGCAGCTCTAGCGGGGGGGTTTTGACCCAGTACTTC. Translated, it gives CASSSSGGVLTQYF.

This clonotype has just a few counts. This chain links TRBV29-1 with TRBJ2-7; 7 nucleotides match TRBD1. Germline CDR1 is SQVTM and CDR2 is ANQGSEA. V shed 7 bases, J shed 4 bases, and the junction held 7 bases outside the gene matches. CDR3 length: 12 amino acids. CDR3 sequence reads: CSGRDSPYEQYF. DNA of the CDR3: TGCAGCGGCCGGGACAGTCCTTACGAGCAGTACTTC.

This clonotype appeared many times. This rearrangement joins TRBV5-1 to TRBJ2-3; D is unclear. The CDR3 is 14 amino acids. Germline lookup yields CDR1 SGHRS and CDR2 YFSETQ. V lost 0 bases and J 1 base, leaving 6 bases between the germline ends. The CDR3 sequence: CASSLGTRTDTQYF. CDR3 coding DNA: TGCGCCAGCAGCTTGGGTACCCGCACAGATACGCAGTATTTT.

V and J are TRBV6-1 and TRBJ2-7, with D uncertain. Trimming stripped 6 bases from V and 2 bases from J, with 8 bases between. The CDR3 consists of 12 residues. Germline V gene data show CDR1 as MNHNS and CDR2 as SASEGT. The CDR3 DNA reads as TGTGCCAGCAGCCGACACCCCTACGAGCAGTACTTC. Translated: CASSRHPYEQYF.

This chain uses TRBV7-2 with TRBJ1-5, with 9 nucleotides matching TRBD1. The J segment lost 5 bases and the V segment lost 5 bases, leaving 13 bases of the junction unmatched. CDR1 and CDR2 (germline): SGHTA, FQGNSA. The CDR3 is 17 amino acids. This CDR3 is CASSPTEGTGTDQPQHF. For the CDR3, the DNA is TGTGCCAGCAGCCCAACAGAAGGGACAGGGACGGATCAGCCCCAGCATTTT.

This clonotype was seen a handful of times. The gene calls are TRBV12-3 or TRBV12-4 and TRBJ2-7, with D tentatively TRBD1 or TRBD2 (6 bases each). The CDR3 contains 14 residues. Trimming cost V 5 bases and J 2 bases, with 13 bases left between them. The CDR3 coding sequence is TGTGCCAGCAGTAGGGGGGACGGTGCCTACGAGCAGTACTTC. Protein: CASSRGDGAYEQYF.

This CDR3 is CASSLGQWNYGYTF. As DNA, the CDR3 is TGTGCCAGCTCACTCGGACAGTGGAACTATGGCTACACCTTC. This chain joins TRBV18 and TRBJ1-2, with a weak D call TRBD1 (6 bases). Trimming took 4 bases from V and 2 from J, leaving 11 bases between them. CDR1 is KGHSH, CDR2 LQKENI, per germline. The CDR3 is made up of 14 amino acids.

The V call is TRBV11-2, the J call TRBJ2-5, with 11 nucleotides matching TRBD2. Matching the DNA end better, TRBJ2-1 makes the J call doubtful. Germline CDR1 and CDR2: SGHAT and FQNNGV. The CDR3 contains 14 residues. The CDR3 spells CASSLSGGAREQFF. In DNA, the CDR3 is TGTGCCAGCAGTCTTAGCGGGGGGGCTCGGGAGCAGTTCTTC.

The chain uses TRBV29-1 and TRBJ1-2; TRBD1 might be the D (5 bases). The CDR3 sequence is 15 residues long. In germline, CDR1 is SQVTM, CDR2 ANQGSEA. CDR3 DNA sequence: TGCAGTGCTAGGCAGGGATATGCGGGGGACTATGGCTACACCTTC. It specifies CSARQGYAGDYGYTF.

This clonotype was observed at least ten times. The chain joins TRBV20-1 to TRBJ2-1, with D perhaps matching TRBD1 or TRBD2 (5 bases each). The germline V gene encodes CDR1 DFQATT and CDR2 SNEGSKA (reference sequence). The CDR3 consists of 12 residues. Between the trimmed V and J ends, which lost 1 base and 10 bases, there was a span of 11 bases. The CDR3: CSARVYGAEQFF. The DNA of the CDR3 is TGCAGTGCTAGAGTCTACGGGGCCGAGCAGTTCTTC.

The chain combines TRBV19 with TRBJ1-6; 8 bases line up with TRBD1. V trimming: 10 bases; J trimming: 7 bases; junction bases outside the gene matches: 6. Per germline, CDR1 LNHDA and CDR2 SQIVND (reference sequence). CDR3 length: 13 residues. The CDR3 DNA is TGTGCCACCATACGGACAGGGAATTCACCCCTCCACTTT. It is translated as CATIRTGNSPLHF.

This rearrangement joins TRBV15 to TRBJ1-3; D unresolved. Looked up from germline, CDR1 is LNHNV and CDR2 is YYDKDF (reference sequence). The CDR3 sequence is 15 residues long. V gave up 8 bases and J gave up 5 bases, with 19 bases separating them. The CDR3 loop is CATSGEANRRNTIYF. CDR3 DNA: TGTGCCACCTCTGGCGAGGCAAATAGGCGAAACACCATATATTTT. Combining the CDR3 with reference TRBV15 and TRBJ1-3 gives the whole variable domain DAMVIQNPRYQVTQFGKPVTLSCSQTLNHNVMYWYQQKSSQAPKLLFHYYDKDFNNEADTPDNFQSRRPNTSFCFLDIRSPGLGDTAMYLCATSGEANRRNTIYFGEGSWLTVV.

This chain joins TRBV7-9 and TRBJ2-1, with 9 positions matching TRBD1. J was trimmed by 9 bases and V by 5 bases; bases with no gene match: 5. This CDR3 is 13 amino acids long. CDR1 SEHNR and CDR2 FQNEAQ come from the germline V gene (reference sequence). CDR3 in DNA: TGTGCCAGCAGCCGGGGACAGGGAAGTGAGCAGTTCTTC. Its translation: CASSRGQGSEQFF.

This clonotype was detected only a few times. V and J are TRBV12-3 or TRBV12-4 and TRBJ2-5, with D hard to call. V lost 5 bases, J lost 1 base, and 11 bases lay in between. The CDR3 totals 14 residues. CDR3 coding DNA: TGTGCCAGCAGTCCCTTCCCACTCCAAGAGACCCAGTACTTC. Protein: CASSPFPLQETQYF.

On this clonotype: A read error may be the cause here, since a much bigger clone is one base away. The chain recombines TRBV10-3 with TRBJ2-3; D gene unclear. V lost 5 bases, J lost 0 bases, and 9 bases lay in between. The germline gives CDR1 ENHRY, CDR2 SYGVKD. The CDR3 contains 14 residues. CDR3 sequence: CAISLSRSTDTQYF. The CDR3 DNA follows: TGTGCCATCAGTTTAAGTCGGAGCACAGATACGCAGTATTTT.

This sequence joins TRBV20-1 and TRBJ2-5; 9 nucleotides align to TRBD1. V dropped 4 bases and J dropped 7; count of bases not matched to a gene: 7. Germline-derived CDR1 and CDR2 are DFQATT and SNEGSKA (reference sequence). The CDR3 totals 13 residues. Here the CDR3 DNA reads TGCAGTGCTAAACAGGGGGCTAGGGGGACCCAGTACTTC. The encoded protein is CSAKQGARGTQYF.

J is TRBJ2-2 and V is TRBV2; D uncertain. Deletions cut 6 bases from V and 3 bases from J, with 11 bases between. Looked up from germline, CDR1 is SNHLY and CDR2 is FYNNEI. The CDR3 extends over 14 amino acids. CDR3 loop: CASRMNRDTGELFF. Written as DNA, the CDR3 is TGTGCCAGCAGAATGAACCGGGACACCGGGGAGCTGTTTTTT.

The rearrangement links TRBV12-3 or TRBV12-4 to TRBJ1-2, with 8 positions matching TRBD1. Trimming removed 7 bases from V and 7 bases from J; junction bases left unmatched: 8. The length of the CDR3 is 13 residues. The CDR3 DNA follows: TGTGCCAGCAAGGGTACAGGGGGTTCTGGCTACACCTTC. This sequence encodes CASKGTGGSGYTF.

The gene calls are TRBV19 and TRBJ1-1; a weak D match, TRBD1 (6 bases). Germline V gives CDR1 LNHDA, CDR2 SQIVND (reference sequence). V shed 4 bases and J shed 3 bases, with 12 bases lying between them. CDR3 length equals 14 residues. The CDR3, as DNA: TGTGCCAGTAGTACAGGGGTTAGAGACACTGAAGCTTTCTTT. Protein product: CASSTGVRDTEAFF.

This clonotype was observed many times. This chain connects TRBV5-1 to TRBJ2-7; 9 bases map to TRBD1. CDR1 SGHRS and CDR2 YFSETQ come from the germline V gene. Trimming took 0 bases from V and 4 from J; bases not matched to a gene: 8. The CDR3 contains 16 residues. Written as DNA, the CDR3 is TGCGCCAGCAGCTTGGCGGGACAGGGAGAATCTTACGAGCAGTACTTC. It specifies CASSLAGQGESYEQYF.

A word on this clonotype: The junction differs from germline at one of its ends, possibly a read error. This CDR3 is CASSLGTVRDTQCF. The DNA for the CDR3 is TGTGCCAGCAGCTTAGGTACGGTGAGGGATACGCAGTGTTTT. The rearrangement links TRBV7-2 to TRBJ2-3; tentative D call: TRBD2 (5 bases). The germline gives CDR1 SGHTA, CDR2 FQGNSA. This CDR3 comprises 14 residues.

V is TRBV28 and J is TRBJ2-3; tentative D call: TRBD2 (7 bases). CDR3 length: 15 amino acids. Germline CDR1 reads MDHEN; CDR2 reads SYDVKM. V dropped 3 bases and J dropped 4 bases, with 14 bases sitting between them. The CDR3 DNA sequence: TGTGCCAGCAGTTTGATTAGGGGGGGCCCAGATACGCAGTATTTT. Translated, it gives CASSLIRGGPDTQYF.

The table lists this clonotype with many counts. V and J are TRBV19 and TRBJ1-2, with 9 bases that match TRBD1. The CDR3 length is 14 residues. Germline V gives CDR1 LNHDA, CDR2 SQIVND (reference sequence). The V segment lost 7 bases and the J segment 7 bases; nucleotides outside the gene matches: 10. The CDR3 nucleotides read TGTGCCAGTACTACGGGACAGGGTTTATCTGGCTACACCTTC. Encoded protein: CASTTGQGLSGYTF.

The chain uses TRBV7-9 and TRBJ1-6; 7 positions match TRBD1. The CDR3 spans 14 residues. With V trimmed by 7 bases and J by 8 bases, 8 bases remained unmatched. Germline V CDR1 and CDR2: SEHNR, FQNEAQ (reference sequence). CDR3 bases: TGTGCCAGCAAACCCGGGACAGCTTATTCACCCCTCCACTTT. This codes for CASKPGTAYSPLHF.